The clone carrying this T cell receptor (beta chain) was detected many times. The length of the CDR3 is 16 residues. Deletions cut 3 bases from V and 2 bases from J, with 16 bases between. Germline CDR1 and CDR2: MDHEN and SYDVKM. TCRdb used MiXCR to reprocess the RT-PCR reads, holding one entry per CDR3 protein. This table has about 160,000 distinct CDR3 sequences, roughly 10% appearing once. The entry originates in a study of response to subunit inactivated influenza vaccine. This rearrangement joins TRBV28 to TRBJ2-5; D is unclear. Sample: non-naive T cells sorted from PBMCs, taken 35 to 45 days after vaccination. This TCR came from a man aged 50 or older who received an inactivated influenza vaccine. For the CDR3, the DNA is TGTGCCAGCAGTTTGTCGTGGTTGGGCATTCAAGAGACCCAGTACTTC. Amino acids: CASSLSWLGIQETQYF.